These T cell receptor beta chains were read from a single sample in a study of blood T cell repertoires in COVID-19. Libraries were prepared by immunoSEQ multiplex PCR; TCRdb keeps only in-frame clonotypes and omits some of them. The sample includes under 300,000 clones, roughly 82% seen only once; the top ten take about 12%. The sample taken for sequencing was peripheral blood. The receptors stem from a man at least 80 years old with acute or convalescent COVID-19. CDR3s leave out the opening cysteine and the closing phenylalanine or tryptophan. D genes are given only for firm matches.

TRBV28	-	TRBJ2-7	ASRGSTYEQY
TRBV7-2	TRBD2	TRBJ2-7	ASSAGGGGFYEQY
TRBV5-1	-	TRBJ2-1	ASSPGGGSYNEQF
TRBV6-2/TRBV6-3	-	TRBJ1-2	ASSYSEGNYGYT
TRBV4-2	-	TRBJ2-3	ASSFQRIAPSTDTQY
TRBV18	TRBD1	TRBJ2-7	ASSPYTSYEGAHEQY
TRBV7-6	TRBD1	TRBJ2-7	ASSSVPGQGTYEQY
TRBV29-1	TRBD1	TRBJ1-1	SVVQGMNTEAF
TRBV2	-	TRBJ1-1	ATSPQAFGSEAF
TRBV10-3	TRBD1	TRBJ2-7	ATLTGNGADEQY
TRBV28	-	TRBJ1-2	ASSFASYGYT
TRBV9	-	TRBJ2-7	ASSVGVRRSYEQY
TRBV2	-	TRBJ1-6	ASIRIGGSPLH
TRBV19	-	TRBJ2-2	ASTGVKRPTGELF
TRBV19	TRBD1	TRBJ1-5	ASRGQGVQPQH
TRBV2	-	TRBJ1-1	ASSRMGGNTEAF
TRBV12-3/TRBV12-4	-	TRBJ1-5	ASSFRGELPQH
TRBV5-6	-	TRBJ2-7	ASSLAQGLQKQY
TRBV19	TRBD1	TRBJ2-1	ASSATGGYNEQF
TRBV7-2	TRBD1	TRBJ1-6	ASSVQGGNSPLH
TRBV10-3	TRBD1	TRBJ1-6	AISEGQEYNSPLH
TRBV6-5	-	TRBJ1-3	ASSYTGQTPGNTIY
TRBV5-1	TRBD2	TRBJ2-1	ASSSGLAVSYNEQF
TRBV5-1	TRBD1	TRBJ1-2	ASSLDRVGGYT
TRBV4-3	TRBD1	TRBJ2-3	ASSQEGRGLTDTQY
TRBV7-2	-	TRBJ1-3	AASYNPGNTIY
TRBV12-3/TRBV12-4	-	TRBJ1-3	ASRAGIGNTIY
TRBV18	-	TRBJ1-1	ASSPQADTEAF
TRBV3-1/TRBV3-2	TRBD1	TRBJ1-6	ASSTSPLTGGNNSPLH